This T cell receptor (beta chain) was recovered during a study of blood T cells in healthy people across ages. Study outcomes and limitations: Measured against age, TCR beta diversity per million T cells decreased in a roughly linear manner.

Ten or more counts support this clonotype. The antigen is undetermined. Investigators took roughly 10 milliliters of peripheral blood from every donor. The use of a sample-barcoded 5' primer and a J-beta primer mix characterized a second PCR of roughly 6 to 12 cycles. Each cDNA molecule, via a template-switch adaptor with 12 random nucleotides, was tagged. TCRdb re-derived calls from the 5' RACE reads in MiXCR, one entry per CDR3 protein. The sample has some 1.5 million distinct CDR3 sequences; about 28% are singletons. The receptor was derived from a woman in her 30s in good health. The material sequenced was blood.

The CDR3: CASSFLDRVQGYTF. CDR3 DNA: TGTGCCAGCAGTTTCCTGGACAGGGTGCAAGGCTACACCTTC. The chain recombines TRBV6-5 with TRBJ1-2, with TRBD1 matching over 8 bases. CDR3 length: 14 residues. The trim removed 4 bases at V and 8 bases at J, leaving 9 bases unmatched. Looked up from germline, CDR1 is MNHEY and CDR2 is SVGAGI.